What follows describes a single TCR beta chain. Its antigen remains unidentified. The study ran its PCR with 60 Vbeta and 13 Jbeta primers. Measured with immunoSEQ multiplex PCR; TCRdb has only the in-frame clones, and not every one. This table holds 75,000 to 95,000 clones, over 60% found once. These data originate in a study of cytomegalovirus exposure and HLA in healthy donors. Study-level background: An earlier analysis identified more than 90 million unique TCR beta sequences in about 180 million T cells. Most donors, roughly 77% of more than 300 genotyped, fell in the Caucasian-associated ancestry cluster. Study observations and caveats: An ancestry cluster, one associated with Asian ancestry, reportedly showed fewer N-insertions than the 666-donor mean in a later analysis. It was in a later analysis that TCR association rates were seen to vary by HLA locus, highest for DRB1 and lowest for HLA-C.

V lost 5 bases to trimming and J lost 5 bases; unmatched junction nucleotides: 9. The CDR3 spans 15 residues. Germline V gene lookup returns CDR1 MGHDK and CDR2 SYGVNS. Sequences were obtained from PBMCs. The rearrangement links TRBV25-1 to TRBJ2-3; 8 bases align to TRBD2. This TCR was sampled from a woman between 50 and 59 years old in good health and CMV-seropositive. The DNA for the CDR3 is TGTGCCAGCAGTCAAGGGAGCGGGGGCATAGATACGCAGTATTTT. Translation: CASSQGSGGIDTQYF.